Below are 20 T cell receptor beta chains sequenced from a single sample in a study of blood T cells in healthy people across ages. Combining a sample-barcoded 5' primer with a J-beta primer mix, a second PCR ran for about 7 to 12 cycles. TCRdb re-derived calls from the 5' RACE reads in MiXCR, one entry per CDR3 protein. The sample shows nearly 800,000 distinct CDR3 sequences, 20% to 30% of them seen only once. These data were likewise used in another study, on T cells of mothers and their children.

The sequencing input was blood. The receptors were gathered from a boy between 10 and 17 years old in good health.

The rearrangement links TRBV7-9 to TRBJ2-5; weak D call: TRBD2 (5 bases). The J call may be faulty, since TRBJ2-1 better matches the DNA end. CDR3 length equals 16 residues. Germline V gene lookup returns CDR1 SEHNR and CDR2 FQNEAQ (reference sequence). The CDR3 sequence is CASSLAKAGEDNEQFF. The DNA of the CDR3 is TGTGCCAGCAGCTTAGCCAAGGCCGGGGAAGACAATGAGCAGTTCTTC.

The chain combines TRBV5-1 with TRBJ2-2; 8 bases line up with TRBD1. The CDR3 runs 16 residues. Germline V gene data show CDR1 as SGHRS and CDR2 as YFSETQ. V gave up 4 bases and J gave up 1 base; unmatched junction bases: 6. The CDR3 here is CASSLLGQGNTGELFF. As DNA, the CDR3 is TGCGCCAGCAGCCTACTCGGACAGGGGAACACCGGGGAGCTGTTTTTT. The whole variable domain, remainder taken from reference TRBV5-1 and TRBJ2-2, is KAGVTQTPRYLIKTRGQQVTLSCSPISGHRSVSWYQQTPGQGLQFLFEYFSETQRNKGNFPGRFSGRQFSNSRSEMNVSTLELGDSALYLCASSLLGQGNTGELFFGEGSRLTVL.

This clonotype occurred a few times. V usage is TRBV7-8 and J usage is TRBJ2-5; 8 positions match TRBD2. The better agreement between TRBJ2-7 and the DNA end casts doubt on the J call. Germline V CDR1 and CDR2: SGHVS, FQNEAQ. The CDR3 has 14 residues. The CDR3, as DNA: TGTGCCAGCACCCCTGGCGGGGGGATCTACGAGCAGTACTTC. Translation: CASTPGGGIYEQYF.

In its sample, this clonotype was seen a few times. This rearrangement joins TRBV29-1 to TRBJ2-3, with D perhaps TRBD2 (5 bases). The V gene lost 0 bases and the J gene lost 4 bases, with 14 bases spanning the gap. CDR3 length equals 15 residues. Germline V gene lookup returns CDR1 SQVTM and CDR2 ANQGSEA. The chain's CDR3 is CSVEDLDYEADTQYF. The DNA for the CDR3 is TGCAGCGTTGAAGATCTTGACTACGAGGCAGATACGCAGTATTTT.

In this sample, this clonotype turned up a few times. In DNA form, the CDR3 reads TGCGCCAGCAGCTTGGGATTCGAGGAGACCCAGTACTTC. It specifies CASSLGFEETQYF. The chain carries TRBV5-1 and TRBJ2-5; the D is unclear. The V and J ends lost 0 bases and 5 bases respectively, with 8 bases between them. Germline values: CDR1 SGHRS, CDR2 YFSETQ. The CDR3 is made up of 13 amino acids.

This clonotype came up a few times. The genes are TRBV28 and TRBJ2-1; unclear D gene. The CDR3 loop spans 12 amino acids. Germline V gives CDR1 MDHEN, CDR2 SYDVKM. The ends were cut back, 7 bases at V and 8 bases at J, with 12 bases in the middle. The CDR3 nucleotides read TGTGCCAGCACCGGACGAGTAGATGAGCAGTTCTTC. Protein sequence: CASTGRVDEQFF.

This clonotype showed up just a few times. The chain links TRBV2 to TRBJ2-1; D remains ambiguous. Looked up from germline, CDR1 is SNHLY and CDR2 is FYNNEI. This CDR3 comprises 13 residues. V was cut by 3 bases and J by 9 bases, with 12 bases left in between. Here the CDR3 reads CASSDGLSPEQFF. The CDR3 DNA is TGTGCCAGCAGTGACGGTTTGAGCCCTGAGCAGTTCTTC.

The CDR3 nucleotides are TGTGCCAGCGGGGAGCGGGGGGACACAGATACGCAGTATTTT. Translation: CASGERGDTDTQYF. The genes are TRBV6-6 and TRBJ2-3, with 9 bases matching TRBD2. The CDR3 loop spans 14 amino acids. J lost 2 bases, V lost 8 bases, and 5 bases had no gene match. Per the germline V gene, CDR1 is MNHNY and CDR2 is SVGAGI (reference sequence).

This clonotype was found a few times. A junction boundary mismatches the germline segment, possibly from a read error. The genes are TRBV4-1 and TRBJ2-7; 7 bases map to TRBD1. CDR1 MGHRA and CDR2 YSYEKL come from the germline V gene. The CDR3 runs 16 residues. CDR3 sequence reads: CASSQRVGTVDYEQHF. CDR3 coding DNA: TGCGCCAGCAGCCAAAGGGTGGGGACAGTGGATTACGAGCAGCACTTC.

The chain joins TRBV20-1 to TRBJ2-5, with D tentatively TRBD2 (5 bases). The J call is in doubt because the DNA end fits TRBJ2-1 better. The CDR3 has 14 amino acids. From germline, CDR1 is DFQATT and CDR2 SNEGSKA (reference sequence). CDR3 bases: TGCAGTGCTGGTGGGAGTCAGGCCTACAATGAGCAGTTCTTC. As protein: CSAGGSQAYNEQFF.

The rearrangement links TRBV4-3 to TRBJ2-1; 10 bases fit TRBD1. This CDR3 is built from 16 residues. Trimming cost V 4 bases and J 10 bases; bases outside gene matches: 13. The germline V gene encodes CDR1 LGHNA and CDR2 YSLEER. Here the CDR3 reads CASSRKPGTGVGEQFF. For the CDR3, the DNA is TGCGCCAGCAGCCGCAAACCCGGGACAGGGGTTGGGGAGCAGTTCTTC.

The chain combines TRBV7-9 with TRBJ2-1, with TRBD2 as a possible D gene (6 bases). Germline CDR1 reads SEHNR; CDR2 reads FQNEAQ (reference sequence). V dropped 7 bases and J dropped 0 bases, with 13 bases sitting between them. This CDR3 is 15 amino acids long. The CDR3 DNA follows: TGTGCCAGCAAAATAGCGGCAAGCTCCTACAATGAGCAGTTCTTC. It yields the protein CASKIAASSYNEQFF. Full variable domain (remainder filled in from reference TRBV7-9 and TRBJ2-1): DTGVSQNPRHKITKRGQNVTFRCDPISEHNRLYWYRQTLGQGPEFLTYFQNEAQLEKSRLLSDRFSAERPKGSFSTLEIQRTEQGDSAMYLCASKIAASSYNEQFFGPGTRLTVL.

This clonotype has only a few counts. V is TRBV21-1 and J is TRBJ1-2. TRBV21-1 has pseudogene status. CDR3 length equals 18 residues. The CDR3 sequence is CASSKRLGRQALGYGYTF. Written as DNA, the CDR3 is TGTGCCAGCAGCAAAAGGTTAGGACGGCAGGCCCTAGGCTATGGCTACACCTTC.

As for this clonotype: One junction end does not reproduce the germline sequence, and a read error may be involved. The V gene is TRBV27, the J gene TRBJ2-1; 9 positions agree with TRBD2. CDR1 is MNHEY and CDR2 is SMNVEV in the germline V gene (reference sequence). The CDR3 is 16 amino acids. The CDR3 sequence: CASSLSGSYLGNEQFF. The CDR3 nucleotides read TGCGCCAGCAGCCTTAGCGGGAGCTATTTGGGGAATGAGCAGTTCTTC.

The V call is TRBV7-2, the J call TRBJ2-7, with 7 bases that match TRBD1. The CDR3 is 15 residues long. J gave up 3 bases and V 4 bases, and 9 bases lay outside the gene matches. Germline CDR1 SGHTA, CDR2 FQGNSA. CDR3 bases: TGTGCCAGCAGCTCCTCCACCGGGACAGTCTACGAGCAGTACTTC. Its translation is CASSSSTGTVYEQYF.

The chain uses TRBV7-9 and TRBJ2-7; TRBD1 matches at 7 bases. Germline CDR1 is SEHNR and CDR2 is FQNEAQ (reference sequence). This CDR3 spans 13 amino acids. The junction had 7 bases not matched to a gene; V was cut back by 5 bases and J by 6 bases. The CDR3 region has the DNA TGTGCCAGCAGCCAGCCGACAGGGCCCGAGCAGTACTTC. Translating it yields CASSQPTGPEQYF.

The chain links TRBV5-1 to TRBJ2-5; the match to TRBD1 covers 7 bases. Judging by the DNA end, TRBJ2-1 fits better; the J call may be wrong. Germline V lookup: CDR1 SGHRS, CDR2 YFSETQ. The CDR3 has 15 residues. The CDR3 reads CASSTPGTAYNEQFF. The CDR3 DNA reads TGCGCCAGCAGCACCCCAGGGACAGCATACAATGAGCAGTTCTTC.

This sequence joins TRBV18 and TRBJ2-5; D is possibly TRBD2 (6 bases). The DNA matches TRBJ2-7 better at its end, which makes the J call doubtful. The CDR3 is made up of 15 amino acids. In germline, CDR1 is KGHSH, CDR2 LQKENI. The CDR3 spells CASSPRTGDPYEQYF. For the CDR3, the DNA is TGTGCCAGCTCACCACGGACGGGGGATCCCTACGAGCAGTACTTC.

The chain uses TRBV7-8 and TRBJ2-7; D may be TRBD1 (9 bases). Trimming removed 1 base from V and 2 bases from J, with 18 bases in between. This CDR3 has 17 amino acids. Germline V CDR1 and CDR2: SGHVS, FQNEAQ. CDR3 DNA sequence: TGTGCCAGCAGCTTAGTCGGGGGGGACAGGGACACCTACGAGCAGTACTTC. It translates to CASSLVGGDRDTYEQYF.

This clonotype was picked up a small number of times. This chain joins TRBV29-1 and TRBJ2-1; D is perhaps TRBD1 (6 bases). The CDR3 consists of 13 residues. Germline CDR1 reads SQVTM; CDR2 reads ANQGSEA. Deletions cut 3 bases from V and 5 bases from J, with 11 bases between. CDR3 sequence: CSVEDRVDNEQFF. CDR3 nucleotide sequence: TGCAGCGTTGAGGACAGAGTTGACAATGAGCAGTTCTTC.